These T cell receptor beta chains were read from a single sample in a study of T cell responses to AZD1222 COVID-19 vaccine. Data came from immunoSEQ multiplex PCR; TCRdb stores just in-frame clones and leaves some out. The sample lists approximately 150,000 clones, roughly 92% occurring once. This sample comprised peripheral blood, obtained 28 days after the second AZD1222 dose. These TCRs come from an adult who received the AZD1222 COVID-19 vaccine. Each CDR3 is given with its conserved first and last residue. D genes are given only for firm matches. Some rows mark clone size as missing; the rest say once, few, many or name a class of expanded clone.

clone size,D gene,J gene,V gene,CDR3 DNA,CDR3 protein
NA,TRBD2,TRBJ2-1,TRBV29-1,TGCAGCGACGGGGGACTAGCGGGAGTTAGTGAGCAGTTCTTC,CSDGGLAGVSEQFF
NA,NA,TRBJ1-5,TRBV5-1,TGCGCCAGCAGCTTGGGGGAATCCAAGGGTCAGCCCCAGCATTTT,CASSLGESKGQPQHF
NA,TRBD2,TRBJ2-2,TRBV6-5,TGTGCCAGCAGTTACTCTGGCGGGGGGGCCCGGGAGCTGTTTTTT,CASSYSGGGARELFF
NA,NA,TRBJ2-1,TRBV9,TGTGCCAGCAGCGTAGCATGGGGTAGCGGTTCCTACAATGAGCAGTTCTTC,CASSVAWGSGSYNEQFF
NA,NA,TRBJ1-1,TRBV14,TGTGCCAGCAGCCCGATCACCAGGATGAACACTGAAGCTTTCTTT,CASSPITRMNTEAFF
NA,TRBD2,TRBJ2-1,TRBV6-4,TGTGCCAGCAGCGAGTTAGAGGGAGGGAATGAGCAGTTCTTC,CASSELEGGNEQFF
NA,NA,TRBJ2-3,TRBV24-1,TGTGCCACCAGTGATTCACCGGGACTGCGTATTAGCACAGATACGCAGTATTTT,CATSDSPGLRISTDTQYF
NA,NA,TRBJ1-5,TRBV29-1,TGCAGCGTTGAACGGGGGGTAGGGCAGCCCCAGCATTTT,CSVERGVGQPQHF
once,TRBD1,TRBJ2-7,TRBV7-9,TGTGCCAGCAGCCCGACAGGGGGCATCGAGCAGTACTTC,CASSPTGGIEQYF
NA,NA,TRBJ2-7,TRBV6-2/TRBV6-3,TGTGCCAGCAGCCGTGGGGGGAGACAGGGTTACGAGCAGTACTTC,CASSRGGRQGYEQYF
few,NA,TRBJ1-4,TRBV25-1,TGTGCCAGCAGTGAATCGGATGCAACTAATGAAAAACTGTTTTTT,CASSESDATNEKLFF
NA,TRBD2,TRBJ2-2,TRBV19,TGTGCCAGTACCATCCCTCGGACTAGCGGGATTGGGAAGCTGTTTTTT,CASTIPRTSGIGKLFF
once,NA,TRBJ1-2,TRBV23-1,TGCGCCAGCAGTCAAATTTTGGCTAGTTGGGTCTATGGCTACACCTTC,CASSQILASWVYGYTF
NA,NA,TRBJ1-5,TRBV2,TGTGCCAGCAGAGAGAACAGGTATAGCAATCAGCCCCAGCATTTT,CASRENRYSNQPQHF
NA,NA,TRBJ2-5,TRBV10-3,TGTGCCATCAGGACGGCCCAAGAGACCCAGTACTTC,CAIRTAQETQYF
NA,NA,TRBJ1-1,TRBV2,TGTGCCAGCAGTGAAAACTATGGGGGGAACACTGAAGCTTTCTTT,CASSENYGGNTEAFF
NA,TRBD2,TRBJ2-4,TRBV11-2,TGTGCCAGCAGCCGCGGGGGAGGAACCAAAAACATTCAGTACTTC,CASSRGGGTKNIQYF
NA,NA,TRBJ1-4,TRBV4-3,TGCGCCAGCAGCGGAGCCACGATGCAAACTAATGAAAAACTGTTTTTT,CASSGATMQTNEKLFF
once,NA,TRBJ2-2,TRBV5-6,TGTGCCAGCGCTCTGATTAGAGTCACCGGGGAGCTGTTTTTT,CASALIRVTGELFF
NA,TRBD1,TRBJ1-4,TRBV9,TGTGCCAGCAGCGAGGGACAGCTGGAGAAACTGTTTTTT,CASSEGQLEKLFF
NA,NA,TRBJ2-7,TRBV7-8,TGTGCCAGCAGCTCCCCCCCGACCTACGAGCAGTACTTC,CASSSPPTYEQYF
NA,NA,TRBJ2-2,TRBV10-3,TGTGCCATCAGGTCCACCGGGGAGCTGTTTTTT,CAIRSTGELFF
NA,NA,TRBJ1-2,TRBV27,TGTGCCAGCAGTTTCTCCGGGACTAATTATGGCTACACCTTC,CASSFSGTNYGYTF
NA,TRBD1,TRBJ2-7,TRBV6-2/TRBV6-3,TGTGCCAGCAGTCAGGGACAGGCATACGAGCAGTACTTC,CASSQGQAYEQYF
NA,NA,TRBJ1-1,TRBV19,TGTGCCAGTAGTATTTCCGGCCGGAGAACTGAAGCTTTCTTT,CASSISGRRTEAFF
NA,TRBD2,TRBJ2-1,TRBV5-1,TGCGCCAGCAGCTTCCGGGGGGGCTTCAATGAGCAGTTCTTC,CASSFRGGFNEQFF
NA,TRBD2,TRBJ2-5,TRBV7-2,TGTGCCAGCAGCTTATCACAGCGGCGGACGGGGGGGACCCAGTACTTC,CASSLSQRRTGGTQYF
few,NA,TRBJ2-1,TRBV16,TGTGCCAGCAGCCAATGGACAGTCCCAAGCTCCTACAATGAGCAGTTCTTC,CASSQWTVPSSYNEQFF
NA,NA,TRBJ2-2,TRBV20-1,TGCAGTGTCCGCACCGGGGAGCTGTTTTTT,CSVRTGELFF
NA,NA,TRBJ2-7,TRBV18,TGTGCCAGCTCACCACAGGCCACCCAGGACGAGCAGTACTTC,CASSPQATQDEQYF
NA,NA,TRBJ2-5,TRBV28,TGTGCCAGCAGATCCGGGACGGCGAAAGAGACCCAGTACTTC,CASRSGTAKETQYF
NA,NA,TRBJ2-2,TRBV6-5,TGTGCCAGCAGTAGCGGCACCGGGGAGCTGTTTTTT,CASSSGTGELFF
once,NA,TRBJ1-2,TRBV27,TGTGCCAGCAGTCCCCCGGGATTGGACTATGGCTACACCTTC,CASSPPGLDYGYTF
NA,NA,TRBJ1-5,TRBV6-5,TGTGCCAGCAGCACGACAGTCAATCAGCCCCAGCATTTT,CASSTTVNQPQHF
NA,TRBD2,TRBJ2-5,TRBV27,TGTGCCAGCAGCCTCGACACACTAGCGGCCGGGGGGACCCAGTACTTC,CASSLDTLAAGGTQYF
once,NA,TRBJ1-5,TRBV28,TGTGCCAGCAGTTTATTTTCCAGGGGAGGTCAGCCCCAGCATTTT,CASSLFSRGGQPQHF
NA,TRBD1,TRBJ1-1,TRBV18,TGTGCCAGCTCACCCGGGGGAGGGGGCTACACTGAAGCTTTCTTT,CASSPGGGGYTEAFF